Below are 10 T cell receptor beta chains sequenced from a single sample in a study of human T cells and chemical hapten exposure. Time point defined: healthy volunteer bleed at 2 weeks. Total RNA extraction was carried out from unfractionated whole blood. Via MiXCR, TCRdb re-called the RACE reads, giving one row per CDR3 protein. Of about 130,000 distinct CDR3 sequences listed, around 8.2% are singletons. The material sequenced was whole blood. All receptors derive from a male donor in good health. Some clones in this sample may be carry-over from other donors' samples.

This clonotype has a handful of counts. The genes are TRBV7-6 and TRBJ1-1, with 8 positions matching TRBD1. The CDR3 runs 14 residues. From germline, CDR1 is SGHVS and CDR2 FNYEAQ. The ends lost 2 bases at V and 8 bases at J; junction bases unmatched: 7. The CDR3 DNA sequence: TGTGCCAGCAGCTTATATACGGACAGGGAAGAAGCTTTCTTT. Amino acids: CASSLYTDREEAFF. The complete variable domain, with remaining parts taken from reference TRBV7-6 and TRBJ1-1, reads GAGVSQSPRYKVTKRGQDVALRCDPISGHVSLYWYRQALGQGPEFLTYFNYEAQQDKSGLPNDRFSAERPEGSISTLTIQRTEQRDSAMYRCASSLYTDREEAFFGQGTRLTVV.

The rearrangement joins TRBV5-1 to TRBJ2-7, with TRBD1 matching over 9 bases. After removal of 4 bases from V and 7 bases from J, the junction contained 12 bases not matched to a gene. CDR3 size: 15 residues. Germline CDR1 SGHRS, CDR2 YFSETQ. CDR3 nucleotides: TGCGCCAGCAGCCGTCCCGGACAGGGGTTTGAGGAGCAGTACTTC. Protein sequence: CASSRPGQGFEEQYF. Full variable domain (missing parts from reference TRBV5-1 and TRBJ2-7): KAGVTQTPRYLIKTRGQQVTLSCSPISGHRSVSWYQQTPGQGLQFLFEYFSETQRNKGNFPGRFSGRQFSNSRSEMNVSTLELGDSALYLCASSRPGQGFEEQYFGPGTRLTVT.

This clonotype was seen ten or more times. The chain employs TRBV5-5 and TRBJ1-5; no reliable D call. The CDR3 loop spans 14 amino acids. V was shortened by 3 bases and J by 3 bases, with 10 bases between the two germline ends. Per the germline V gene, CDR1 is SGHKS and CDR2 is YYEKEE (reference sequence). Here the CDR3 reads CASSSRALNQPQHF. The DNA for the CDR3 is TGTGCCAGCAGCTCCCGGGCTCTCAATCAGCCCCAGCATTTT.

V is TRBV7-9 and J is TRBJ1-5, with D maybe TRBD1 (6 bases). CDR1 SEHNR and CDR2 FQNEAQ come from the germline V gene (reference sequence). V lost 1 base and J lost 6, with 16 bases in between. This CDR3 has 16 residues. CDR3 nucleotides: TGTGCCAGCAGCTTAGAAAGGGGGGGGGGCGGTCAGCCCCAGCATTTT. This codes for CASSLERGGGGQPQHF.

This chain joins TRBV9 and TRBJ1-2; tentatively, D is TRBD1 (5 bases). The V end lost 7 bases, the J end lost 8 bases, and 18 bases lay between the germline ends. In germline, CDR1 is SGDLS, CDR2 YYNGEE. This CDR3 is built from 13 residues. This CDR3 reads CASERGKEEGYTF. DNA of the CDR3: TGTGCCAGCGAGCGGGGGAAAGAGGAAGGCTACACCTTC.

This clonotype was counted only a few times. The chain couples TRBV3-2 to TRBJ2-4; the table's TRBD1 call for D was not verified on the DNA. TRBV3-2 is labeled a pseudogene. The CDR3 length is 12 residues. CDR3 sequence (DNA): TGTGCCAGCAGCCGGACAGGAAACATTCAGTACTTC. Translating it yields CASSRTGNIQYF.

This clonotype was observed a handful of times. V usage is TRBV20-1 and J usage is TRBJ1-1; TRBD1 is a possible D gene (6 bases). V dropped 5 bases and J dropped 0 bases, with 10 bases sitting between them. Germline V gene data show CDR1 as DFQATT and CDR2 as SNEGSKA (reference sequence). The CDR3 covers 13 residues. This chain's CDR3 is CSAWTEMNTEAFF. The DNA of the CDR3 is TGCAGTGCTTGGACAGAGATGAACACTGAAGCTTTCTTT.

This clonotype was seen only a few times. The gene calls are TRBV20-1 and TRBJ2-7, with D hard to call. Germline V gene lookup returns CDR1 DFQATT and CDR2 SNEGSKA (reference sequence). This CDR3 comprises 15 residues. Trimming took 6 bases from V and 6 from J, leaving 24 bases between them. The CDR3 sequence: CSAVSPRTQGFEQYF. The CDR3 nucleotides read TGCAGTGCGGTATCCCCCCGGACCCAAGGTTTCGAGCAGTACTTC.

CDR3 coding DNA: TGTGCCAGCGCTCTTAGTAGGGCTAGCGGGGGAGCGAACACCGGGGAGCTGTTTTTT. This encodes CASALSRASGGANTGELFF. The chain has TRBV2 and TRBJ2-2, with 10 bases fitting TRBD2. From germline, CDR1 is SNHLY and CDR2 FYNNEI. The CDR3 sequence is 19 residues long. Trimming at V came to 8 bases and at J to 0 bases, leaving 15 bases not matched to a gene. The full variable domain, in which reference TRBV2 and TRBJ2-2 provide the parts outside the CDR3, is EPEVTQTPSHQVTQMGQEVILRCVPISNHLYFYWYRQILGQKVEFLVSFYNNEISEKSEIFDDQFSVERPDGSNFTLKIRSTKLEDSAMYFCASALSRASGGANTGELFFGEGSRLTVL.

The chain combines TRBV19 with TRBJ2-1, with D tentatively TRBD1 (7 bases). The germline V and J ends were trimmed by 3 bases and 2 bases, with 11 bases remaining between them. Germline V CDR1 and CDR2: LNHDA, SQIVND (reference sequence). The CDR3 is 15 residues long. The DNA for the CDR3 is TGTGCCAGTAGTATCGGAGGGGGCGCCTACAATGAGCAGTTCTTC. It yields the protein CASSIGGGAYNEQFF.